The sequence of this T cell receptor beta chain was determined in a study of blood T cells in healthy people across ages. Combining a sample-barcoded 5' primer with a J-beta primer mix, a second PCR ran for about 6 to 12 cycles. In TCRdb, the 5' RACE reads were re-called with MiXCR into one record per CDR3 protein. The sample holds some 750,000 distinct CDR3 sequences, approximately 22% seen once. V lost 6 bases to trimming and J lost 5 bases, with 18 bases between them. This CDR3 is built from 15 residues. The V and J genes are TRBV12-3 or TRBV12-4 and TRBJ2-3; D is perhaps TRBD1 (6 bases). Sequencing input: blood. The receptor was derived from a man aged 70 or older in good health. The CDR3 reads CASRVSSRGIDTQYF. The CDR3 coding sequence is TGTGCCAGCAGAGTGAGCAGCAGGGGAATAGATACGCAGTATTTT.